This record covers a single T cell receptor (beta chain). Its target is unknown. TCRdb's table, derived via immunoSEQ multiplex PCR, lists solely in-frame clones and lacks some. The table lists 75,000 to 100,000 clones, 86% of them singletons, with around 2% in the top ten. This entry is derived from a study of OX40 agonist ivuxolimab in advanced cancers. Overall study: The group had a mean age of 60 years, ranged from about 23 to 85, and was just under 85% male.

Findings and limits, study-wide: CD4+ and CD8+ blood T cells expanded clonally by week 6 at 0.1 to 3.0 mg/kg.

CDR1 and CDR2 from the germline V gene are SGHAT and FQNNGV. This CDR3 is 12 amino acids long. Between the trimmed V and J ends, which lost 4 bases and 4 bases, there was a span of 8 bases. Material: CD4+ or CD8+ T cells sorted from blood, obtained in a trial of the OX40 agonist ivuxolimab. The sequence derives from an adult with an advanced solid tumor such as melanoma, head and neck, liver or kidney cancer. V usage is TRBV11-2 and J usage is TRBJ2-7, with D unclear. The CDR3 sequence is CASSSTQYEQYF. The DNA of the CDR3 is TGTGCCAGCAGCTCGACGCAGTACGAGCAGTACTTC.